This T cell receptor (beta chain) derives from a study of blood T cell repertoires in COVID-19 (dated by TCRdb to 2020 to 2021). Looking at the study overall: Collaborator samples came from the United States, Italy and Spain and covered acute and convalescent phases of COVID-19. The material from the prospective study consisted of cDNA or gDNA derived from T cells, B-cell-depleted T cells, or PBMCs. The dataset comprised deeply sampled blood TCRbeta repertoires from subjects exposed to, actively infected with, or recovered from COVID-19. The repertoires were released in a freely available public database meant as a resource for research on the immune response to SARS-CoV-2. The samples were drawn from the first 160 participants of the ongoing ImmuneRACE study and from over 950 subjects provided by 6 global collaborators. A de-identified subject ID, COVID-19 status, age in years and sex were almost always included in the sample metadata. HLA class I and class II types, where available, came from metadata supplied by the sample provider rather than from assay-based typing. Points the paper makes about the study in general: The quantity of clinical and demographic metadata differed by source and by participant and was supplied without curation.

The immunoSEQ Assay, a bias-controlled multiplex PCR, was used to amplify TCRbeta CDR3 regions from genomic DNA. Regarding the original processing steps: The number of nucleated cells in each sample was estimated from the amplification of reference gene primers within the assay. To quantify the absolute abundance of each unique TCRbeta CDR3 rearrangement, sequence reads were collapsed and filtered. For each sample, productive Simpson clonality was calculated as the square root of Simpson's diversity index across productive rearrangements. This immuneACCESS table, as held by TCRdb, lists in-frame sequences with V and J called but not all clones. Of the missing ones, under half trace to an unresolved V gene in checked studies; the others have no known cause. V, J and clone size reflect that table, while D and trimming were determined from the DNA. This sample is represented by a few hundred thousand clones; around nine tenths of them were singletons. The top ten hold less than 1.5% of the sample.

Participants in the prospective study were enrolled through a virtual design, were aged about 18 to 89 years, and lived in 24 United States geographic areas. Cohort assignment in the prospective study relied on participant-reported clinical history from a screening survey and a study questionnaire. Recovered participants in ImmuneRACE Cohort 3 were defined by two consecutive negative NP/OP PCR tests, clearance by a healthcare professional, or resolution of symptoms. Mobile phlebotomists in the prospective study collected whole blood, serum and a nasopharyngeal or oropharyngeal swab from every participant. Participants in the prospective study had the option to provide additional blood draws and questionnaires over a roughly 2-month period. Prospective study blood samples were shipped either frozen or at room temperature before DNA extraction. The CDR3, cysteine through phenylalanine, is 14 amino acids long. Kept here is only the CDR3 DNA, which spans 42 bases and is read in frame from base 1. A distance of 13 bases separates the germline ends of V and J, which lose 0 bases and 8 bases respectively. Per the germline V gene, MGHRA is the CDR1 and YSYEKL is the CDR2.

With respect to this clone: The specificity of this receptor is unknown. Base qualities are missing; no much larger clone stands one base away.

The chain joins TRBV4-1 to TRBJ1-2; no D gene is confidently identified. This TCR was sampled from a young woman who had recovered from COVID-19. The sequenced sample consisted of PBMCs or T cells enriched from blood (not recorded which). The nucleotides are TGCGCCAGCAGCCAAGATCCCCAGGCACAGGGCTACACCTTC. Translation gives CASSQDPQAQGYTF.